This is a list of T cell receptor beta chains from one sample in a study of identical twins. Via MiXCR, TCRdb re-called the 5' RACE reads, giving one row per CDR3 protein. The sample lists under 400,000 distinct CDR3 sequences, approximately 8.8% occurring once. Sequencing used naive T cells sorted from blood. The receptors derive from a woman aged 45 to 65 in good health. Both conserved end residues are trimmed from each CDR3.

V gene: TRBV2
CDR3 protein: ASSGQREANQETQY

V gene: TRBV9
CDR3 protein: ASSAETGSYEQY

V gene: TRBV5-1
CDR3 protein: ASSSQGNTEAF

V gene: TRBV20-1
CDR3 protein: SASGTSVTDTQY

V gene: TRBV29-1
CDR3 protein: SVDGVGVSYNEQF

V gene: TRBV12-5
CDR3 protein: ASGLGQGIWYEQY

V gene: TRBV18
CDR3 protein: ASSPLRVPGTYNEQF

V gene: TRBV5-6
CDR3 protein: ASSLADRGSTDTQY

V gene: TRBV5-1
CDR3 protein: ASGERTENTEAF

V gene: TRBV11-2
CDR3 protein: ASSLEVSGELF

V gene: TRBV4-1
CDR3 protein: ASSQDWDSGNTIY

V gene: TRBV6-6
CDR3 protein: ASSRTAYEQY